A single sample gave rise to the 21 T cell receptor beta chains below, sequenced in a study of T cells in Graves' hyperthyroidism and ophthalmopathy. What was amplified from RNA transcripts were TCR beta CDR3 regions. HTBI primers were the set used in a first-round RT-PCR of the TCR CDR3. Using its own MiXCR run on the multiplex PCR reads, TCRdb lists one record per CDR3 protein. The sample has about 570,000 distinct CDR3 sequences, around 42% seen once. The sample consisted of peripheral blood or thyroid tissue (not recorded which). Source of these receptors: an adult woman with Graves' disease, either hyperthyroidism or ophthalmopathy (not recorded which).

CDR3 region: CASSQSGRWNEQFF. CDR3 sequence (DNA): TGTGCCAGTAGTCAGAGCGGGAGGTGGAATGAGCAGTTCTTC. This chain connects TRBV19 to TRBJ2-1; 9 bases agree with TRBD2. CDR3 length: 14 residues. The germline CDR1 and CDR2 sequences are LNHDA and SQIVND (reference sequence). V trimming: 5 bases; J trimming: 7 bases; junction bases outside the gene matches: 6.

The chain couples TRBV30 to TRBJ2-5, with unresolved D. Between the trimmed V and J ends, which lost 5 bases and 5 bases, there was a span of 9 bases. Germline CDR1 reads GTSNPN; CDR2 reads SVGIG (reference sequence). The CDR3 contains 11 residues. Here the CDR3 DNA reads TGTGCCTGGCTGGGGTTTGAGACCCAGTACTTC. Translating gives CAWLGFETQYF.

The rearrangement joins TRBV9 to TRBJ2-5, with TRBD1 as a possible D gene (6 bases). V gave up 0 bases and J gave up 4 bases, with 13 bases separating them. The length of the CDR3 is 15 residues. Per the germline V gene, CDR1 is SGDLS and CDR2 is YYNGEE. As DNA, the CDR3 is TGTGCCAGCAGCGTAGCTCCCCGGGACACAGAGACCCAGTACTTC. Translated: CASSVAPRDTETQYF.

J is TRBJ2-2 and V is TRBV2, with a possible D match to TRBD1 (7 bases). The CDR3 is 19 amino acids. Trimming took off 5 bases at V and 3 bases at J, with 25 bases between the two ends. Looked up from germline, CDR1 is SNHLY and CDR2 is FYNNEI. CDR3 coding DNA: TGTGCCAGCAGTTACTCGGGACTCCTCGGGACAGCAGACACCGGGGAGCTGTTTTTT. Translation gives CASSYSGLLGTADTGELFF. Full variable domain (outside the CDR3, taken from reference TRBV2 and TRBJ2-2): EPEVTQTPSHQVTQMGQEVILRCVPISNHLYFYWYRQILGQKVEFLVSFYNNEISEKSEIFDDQFSVERPDGSNFTLKIRSTKLEDSAMYFCASSYSGLLGTADTGELFFGEGSRLTVL.

The CDR3 DNA reads TGTGCCAGCAGTGAAGGGACCGTGGGGAACACCATATATTTT. Its translation is CASSEGTVGNTIYF. This rearrangement joins TRBV2 to TRBJ1-3, with D hard to call. The CDR3 has 14 residues. V dropped 1 base and J dropped 7 bases, with 11 bases sitting between them. CDR1 and CDR2 (germline): SNHLY, FYNNEI.

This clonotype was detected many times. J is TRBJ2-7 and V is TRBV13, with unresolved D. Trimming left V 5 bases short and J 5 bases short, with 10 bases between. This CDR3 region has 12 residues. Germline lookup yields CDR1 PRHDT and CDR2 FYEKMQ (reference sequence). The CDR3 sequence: CASSALFHEQYF. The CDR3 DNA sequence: TGTGCCAGCAGCGCCCTTTTCCACGAGCAGTACTTC.

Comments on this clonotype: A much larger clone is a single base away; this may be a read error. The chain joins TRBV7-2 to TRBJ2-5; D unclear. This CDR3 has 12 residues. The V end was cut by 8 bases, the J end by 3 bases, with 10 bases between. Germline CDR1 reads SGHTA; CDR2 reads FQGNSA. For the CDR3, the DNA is TGTGCCAGCGTGCAGCTAGAAGAGACCCAGTACTTC. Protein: CASVQLEETQYF.

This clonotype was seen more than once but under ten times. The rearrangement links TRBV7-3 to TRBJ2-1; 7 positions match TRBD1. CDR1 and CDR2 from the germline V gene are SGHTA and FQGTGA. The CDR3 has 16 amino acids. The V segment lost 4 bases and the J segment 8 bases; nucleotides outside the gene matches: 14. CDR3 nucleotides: TGTGCCAGCAGCTCAAAACCAGGACAGGCGTCTCATGAGCAGTTCTTC. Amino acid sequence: CASSSKPGQASHEQFF.

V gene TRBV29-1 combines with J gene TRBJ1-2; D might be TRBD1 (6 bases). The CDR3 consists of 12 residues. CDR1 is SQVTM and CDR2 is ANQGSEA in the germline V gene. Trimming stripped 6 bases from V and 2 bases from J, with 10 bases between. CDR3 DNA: TGCAGCGTATCAGGACAGAACTATGGCTACACCTTC. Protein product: CSVSGQNYGYTF.

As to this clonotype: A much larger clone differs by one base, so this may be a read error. In DNA form, the CDR3 reads TGTGCCTGGAGAGATAGGACCGGGGAGCTGCTTTTT. Its translation: CAWRDRTGELLF. This sequence joins TRBV7-9 and TRBJ2-2, with D maybe TRBD2 (5 bases). The CDR3 has 12 amino acids. The germline CDR1 and CDR2 sequences are SEHNR and FQNEAQ (reference sequence).

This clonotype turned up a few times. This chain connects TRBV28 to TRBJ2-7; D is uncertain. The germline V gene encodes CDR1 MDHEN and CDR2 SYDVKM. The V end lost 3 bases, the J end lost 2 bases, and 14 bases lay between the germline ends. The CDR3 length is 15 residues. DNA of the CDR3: TGTGCCAGCAGTTTGGCAGGACGACATGCCTACGAGCAGTACTTC. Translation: CASSLAGRHAYEQYF.

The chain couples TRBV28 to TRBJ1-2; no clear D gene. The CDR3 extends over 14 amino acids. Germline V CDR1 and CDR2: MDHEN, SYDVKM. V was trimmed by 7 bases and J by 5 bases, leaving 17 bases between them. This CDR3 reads CASNVHEGDYGYTF. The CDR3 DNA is TGTGCCAGCAACGTACATGAGGGTGATTATGGCTACACCTTC.

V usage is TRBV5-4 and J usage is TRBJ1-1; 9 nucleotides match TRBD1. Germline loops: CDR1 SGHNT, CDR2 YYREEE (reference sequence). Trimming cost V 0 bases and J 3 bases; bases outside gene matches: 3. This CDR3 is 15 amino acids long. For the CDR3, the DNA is TGTGCCAGCAGCTTGGGGGACAGGGACTACACTGAAGCTTTCTTT. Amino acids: CASSLGDRDYTEAFF.

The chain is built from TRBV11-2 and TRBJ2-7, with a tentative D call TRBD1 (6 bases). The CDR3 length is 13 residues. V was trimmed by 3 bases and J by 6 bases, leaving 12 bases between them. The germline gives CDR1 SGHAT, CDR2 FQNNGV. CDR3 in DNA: TGTGCCAGCAGCTTGTCCGGGACACGCGAGCAGTACTTC. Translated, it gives CASSLSGTREQYF.

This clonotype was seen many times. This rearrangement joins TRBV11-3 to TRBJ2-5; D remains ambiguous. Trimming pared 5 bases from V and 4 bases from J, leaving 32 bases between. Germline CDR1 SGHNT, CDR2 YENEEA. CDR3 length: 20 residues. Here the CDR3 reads CASSPYDLGWGRRRRETQYF. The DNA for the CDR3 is TGTGCCAGCAGCCCATACGATTTGGGGTGGGGTCGACGTAGGAGAGAGACCCAGTACTTC.

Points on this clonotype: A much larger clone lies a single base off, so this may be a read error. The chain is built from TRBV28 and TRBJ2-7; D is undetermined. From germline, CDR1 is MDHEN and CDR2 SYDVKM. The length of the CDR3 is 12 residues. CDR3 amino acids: CTSSLGPHEQYF. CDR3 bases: TGTACCAGCAGTTTAGGCCCCCACGAGCAGTACTTC.

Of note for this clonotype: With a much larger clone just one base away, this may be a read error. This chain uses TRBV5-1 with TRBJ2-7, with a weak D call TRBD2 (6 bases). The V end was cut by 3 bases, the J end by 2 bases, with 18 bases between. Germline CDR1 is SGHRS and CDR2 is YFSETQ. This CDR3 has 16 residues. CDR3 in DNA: TGCGCCAGCAGCTGGGGGACTCATCACCAACCCTACGAGCAGTACTTC. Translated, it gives CASSWGTHHQPYEQYF.

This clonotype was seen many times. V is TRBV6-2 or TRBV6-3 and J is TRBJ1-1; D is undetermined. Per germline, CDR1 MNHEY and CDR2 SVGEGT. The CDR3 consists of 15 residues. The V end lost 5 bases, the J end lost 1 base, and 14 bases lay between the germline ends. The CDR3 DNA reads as TGTGCCAGCAGTCGTCCACGGGGAGGGAACACTGAAGCTTTCTTT. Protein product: CASSRPRGGNTEAFF.

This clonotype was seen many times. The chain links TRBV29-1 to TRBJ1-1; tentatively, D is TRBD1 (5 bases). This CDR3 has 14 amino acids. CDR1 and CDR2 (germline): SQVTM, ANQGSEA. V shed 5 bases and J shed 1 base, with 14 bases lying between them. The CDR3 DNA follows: TGCAGCGTTAAAATCCGGACAAGGAACACTGAAGCTTTCTTT. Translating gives CSVKIRTRNTEAFF.

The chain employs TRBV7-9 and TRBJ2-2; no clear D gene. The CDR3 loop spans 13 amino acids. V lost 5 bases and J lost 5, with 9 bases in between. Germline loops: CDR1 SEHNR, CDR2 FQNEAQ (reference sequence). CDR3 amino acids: CASSTTRTGELFF. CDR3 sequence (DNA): TGTGCCAGCAGCACTACTCGGACCGGGGAGCTGTTTTTT.

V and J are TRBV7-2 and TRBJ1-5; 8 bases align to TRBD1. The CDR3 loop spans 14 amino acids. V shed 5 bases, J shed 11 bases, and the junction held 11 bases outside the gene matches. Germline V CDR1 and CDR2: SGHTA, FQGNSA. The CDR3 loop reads CASSPDRGGETQHF. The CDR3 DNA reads TGTGCCAGCAGCCCTGACAGGGGAGGAGAGACCCAGCATTTT.